This entry lists 26 T cell receptor beta chains sequenced from one sample in a study of T-cell reconstitution after alpha-beta-depleted transplantation in children. The authors prepared the TCRbeta library with unique molecular identifiers. TCRdb passed the PCR reads through MiXCR, listing each CDR3 protein once. The sample carries 120,000 to 150,000 distinct CDR3 sequences, 8% to 10% recorded once. Sequences were derived from PBMCs, mostly from graft donor cells, sampled 180 days after TCRalphabeta/CD19-depleted stem cell transplant. These receptors all come from a female patient aged 2-10 years who had a stem cell transplant for congenital amegakaryocytic thrombocytopenia, so the T cells may come from the graft donor.

The table lists this clonotype with many counts. The chain is built from TRBV5-1 and TRBJ2-5; D unresolved. Germline lookup yields CDR1 SGHRS and CDR2 YFSETQ. The length of the CDR3 is 14 residues. Trimming took 2 bases from V and 1 from J, leaving 9 bases between them. In DNA form, the CDR3 reads TGCGCCAGCAGCTTCTCCCTTGTCCAAGAGACCCAGTACTTC. Its protein product is CASSFSLVQETQYF.

This clonotype has only a few counts. The V call is TRBV20-1, the J call TRBJ2-1; maybe TRBD2 (6 bases). V shed 3 bases and J shed 6 bases, with 24 bases lying between them. This CDR3 has 17 amino acids. From germline, CDR1 is DFQATT and CDR2 SNEGSKA (reference sequence). In DNA, the CDR3 is TGCAGTGCTAGTCGGGGAGGAACGCCCACGGTACTCAATGAGCAGTTCTTC. This translates into CSASRGGTPTVLNEQFF.

In this sample, this clonotype turned up a few times. V usage is TRBV3-1 and J usage is TRBJ1-2; no definite D call. This CDR3 is built from 16 residues. Trimming left V 1 base short and J 7 bases short, with 19 bases between. CDR1 is LGHDT and CDR2 is YNNKEL in the germline V gene (reference sequence). The CDR3 DNA reads TGTGCCAGCAGCCAAGGACACGACGGGATTCACTTTGGCTACACCTTC. Translating it yields CASSQGHDGIHFGYTF.

In its sample, this clonotype was seen many times. The rearrangement links TRBV7-3 to TRBJ1-1; perhaps TRBD1 as D (5 bases). Germline CDR1 and CDR2: SGHTA and FQGTGA. The CDR3 is made up of 14 amino acids. V lost 5 bases, J lost 1 base, and 11 bases lay in between. CDR3 sequence reads: CASSIGAGNTEAFF. CDR3 sequence (DNA): TGTGCCAGCAGCATAGGGGCCGGGAACACTGAAGCTTTCTTT.

The chain links TRBV20-1 to TRBJ1-3, with 8 bases fitting TRBD1. CDR3 length equals 17 residues. CDR1 and CDR2 (germline): DFQATT, SNEGSKA (reference sequence). J was trimmed by 7 bases and V by 0 bases; bases with no gene match: 14. This chain's CDR3 is CSARDTGRAGGWNTIYF. In nucleotides, the CDR3 is TGCAGTGCTAGAGATACAGGGCGGGCAGGGGGCTGGAACACCATATATTTT.

This clonotype was seen at least ten times. The chain recombines TRBV7-2 with TRBJ1-1; possibly TRBD1 for D (5 bases). Germline CDR1 SGHTA, CDR2 FQGNSA. The V and J ends lost 7 bases and 1 base respectively, with 13 bases between them. This CDR3 region has 14 residues. The DNA of the CDR3 is TGTGCCAGCACCCAGGGCGGGGCGAACACTGAAGCTTTCTTT. This translates into CASTQGGANTEAFF.

In this sample, this clonotype turned up many times. V usage is TRBV27 and J usage is TRBJ1-6, with 7 nucleotides matching TRBD1. J was trimmed by 7 bases and V by 2 bases; bases with no gene match: 2. The germline V gene encodes CDR1 MNHEY and CDR2 SMNVEV (reference sequence). The length of the CDR3 is 14 residues. CDR3 amino acids: CASSLQGGNSPLHF. The DNA for the CDR3 is TGTGCCAGCAGTTTACAGGGGGGGAATTCACCCCTCCACTTT.

This clonotype has more than one count but fewer than ten. The gene calls are TRBV5-1 and TRBJ2-2, with 9 bases matching TRBD2. Trimming removed 3 bases from V and 4 bases from J; junction bases left unmatched: 7. This CDR3 contains 16 residues. Per the germline V gene, CDR1 is SGHRS and CDR2 is YFSETQ. The CDR3 DNA sequence: TGCGCCAGCAGCTCTTCGGCTAGCGGGACCACCGGGGAGCTGTTTTTT. As protein: CASSSSASGTTGELFF. The full variable domain, in which reference TRBV5-1 and TRBJ2-2 provide the parts outside the CDR3, is KAGVTQTPRYLIKTRGQQVTLSCSPISGHRSVSWYQQTPGQGLQFLFEYFSETQRNKGNFPGRFSGRQFSNSRSEMNVSTLELGDSALYLCASSSSASGTTGELFFGEGSRLTVL.

This clonotype came up many times. The chain carries TRBV7-2 and TRBJ2-2, with D tentatively TRBD1 or TRBD2 (5 bases each). Germline V CDR1 and CDR2: SGHTA, FQGNSA. The V gene lost 5 bases and the J gene lost 6 bases, with 16 bases spanning the gap. CDR3 size: 15 residues. The CDR3 loop is CASSDKRGEAGELFF. CDR3 DNA sequence: TGTGCCAGCAGCGATAAGAGGGGCGAGGCCGGGGAGCTGTTTTTT.

This clonotype was found many times. The genes are TRBV7-2 and TRBJ2-1; 7 bases agree with TRBD2. The junction had 4 bases not matched to a gene; V was cut back by 1 base and J by 4 bases. Germline V gene sequence: CDR1 SGHTA, CDR2 FQGNSA. The CDR3 runs 15 residues. Written as DNA, the CDR3 is TGTGCCAGCAGCTTAGGCCAGGGACTATACAATGAGCAGTTCTTC. As protein: CASSLGQGLYNEQFF.

In this sample, this clonotype turned up many times. The V gene is TRBV28, the J gene TRBJ1-1, with a weak D call TRBD1 (5 bases). There are 15 residues in the CDR3. The V and J ends lost 2 bases and 8 bases respectively, with 18 bases between them. Germline CDR1 MDHEN, CDR2 SYDVKM. The CDR3 loop is CASSLRRMGREEAFF. CDR3 DNA: TGTGCCAGCAGTTTAAGGCGAATGGGACGGGAAGAAGCTTTCTTT.

This clonotype was picked up many times. This sequence joins TRBV5-1 and TRBJ1-1; 7 bases align to TRBD1. The CDR3 is 17 residues long. With V trimmed by 5 bases and J by 0 bases, 13 bases remained unmatched. Per the germline V gene, CDR1 is SGHRS and CDR2 is YFSETQ. In nucleotides, the CDR3 is TGCGCCAGCAGTAAAGGGGGCTCATCAAATATGAACACTGAAGCTTTCTTT. Amino acids: CASSKGGSSNMNTEAFF.

The table lists this clonotype with many counts. This chain uses TRBV29-1 with TRBJ1-2; 7 bases line up with TRBD1. The CDR3 spans 12 residues. Germline values: CDR1 SQVTM, CDR2 ANQGSEA. The V segment lost 4 bases and the J segment 8 bases; nucleotides outside the gene matches: 7. The CDR3 spells CSVGGTAQGYTF. The CDR3 DNA follows: TGCAGCGTTGGAGGGACAGCCCAAGGCTACACCTTC.

This clonotype was counted ten times or more. V is TRBV20-1 and J is TRBJ2-2, with D perhaps matching TRBD1 (5 bases). Germline CDR1 and CDR2: DFQATT and SNEGSKA (reference sequence). The V and J ends lost 3 bases and 4 bases respectively, with 15 bases between them. The CDR3 is 15 residues long. The CDR3, as DNA: TGCAGTGCTAGGTCACAGTTGCAGGGCACCGGGGAGCTGTTTTTT. It specifies CSARSQLQGTGELFF.

This clonotype was observed many times. The chain is built from TRBV7-9 and TRBJ2-1, with D unresolved. The CDR3 consists of 12 residues. V was cut by 2 bases and J by 8 bases, with 7 bases left in between. CDR1 is SEHNR and CDR2 is FQNEAQ in the germline V gene (reference sequence). The DNA for the CDR3 is TGTGCCAGCAGCTTATCAACCTATGAGCAGTTCTTC. Protein sequence: CASSLSTYEQFF.

In its sample, this clonotype was seen many times. The chain carries TRBV11-2 and TRBJ2-7; TRBD1 is a possible D gene (6 bases). V was pared by 6 bases and J by 2 bases, with 17 bases between. This CDR3 is 15 amino acids long. Germline V CDR1 and CDR2: SGHAT, FQNNGV. The CDR3 sequence: CASREKTGYPYEQYF. The CDR3 nucleotides read TGTGCCAGCAGGGAAAAAACAGGGTACCCCTACGAGCAGTACTTC.

The sample holds many counts of this clonotype. V and J are TRBV5-1 and TRBJ2-2; 7 bases are shared with TRBD2. Germline V CDR1 and CDR2: SGHRS, YFSETQ. The CDR3 extends over 14 amino acids. V lost 4 bases to trimming and J lost 6 bases; unmatched junction nucleotides: 6. The DNA of the CDR3 is TGCGCCAGCAGCCCGGGACGGGGGGCCGGGGAGCTGTTTTTT. Its translation is CASSPGRGAGELFF. The whole variable domain, filled in from reference TRBV5-1 and TRBJ2-2, reads KAGVTQTPRYLIKTRGQQVTLSCSPISGHRSVSWYQQTPGQGLQFLFEYFSETQRNKGNFPGRFSGRQFSNSRSEMNVSTLELGDSALYLCASSPGRGAGELFFGEGSRLTVL.

This clonotype was detected many times. The chain couples TRBV27 to TRBJ1-2; 8 bases fit TRBD1. In germline, CDR1 is MNHEY, CDR2 SMNVEV (reference sequence). Trimming at V came to 5 bases and at J to 2 bases, leaving 10 bases not matched to a gene. This CDR3 has 16 residues. CDR3 loop: CASSAGQETFNYGYTF. The CDR3 DNA is TGTGCCAGCAGTGCGGGACAGGAGACCTTCAACTATGGCTACACCTTC.

This clonotype was seen only a few times. The V call is TRBV28, the J call TRBJ1-5; D remains unclear. With 3 bases removed from V and 0 bases from J, the gap between germline ends came to 12 bases. CDR3 size: 16 residues. CDR1 and CDR2 (germline): MDHEN, SYDVKM. The CDR3 sequence is CASSFDGTYSNQPQHF. The DNA of the CDR3 is TGTGCCAGCAGTTTTGACGGAACATATAGCAATCAGCCCCAGCATTTT.

This clonotype was seen repeatedly, ten times or more. The chain uses TRBV5-1 and TRBJ2-1, with D possibly being TRBD2 (6 bases). The CDR3 contains 16 residues. Trimming stripped 1 base from V and 1 base from J, with 12 bases between. Germline V CDR1 and CDR2: SGHRS, YFSETQ. The CDR3 sequence: CASSLRLRGSYNEQFF. In nucleotides, the CDR3 is TGCGCCAGCAGCTTGCGCTTGCGGGGTTCCTACAATGAGCAGTTCTTC.

With regard to this clonotype: This may arise from a read error, as a much more abundant clone is one base away. CDR3 in DNA: TGCGCCAGCATCCACCTCACGGGGCGAAGGCACAGGGACCCTATCTACGAGCAGTACTTC. Its translation is CASIHLTGRRHRDPIYEQYF. The rearrangement uses TRBV4-1 and TRBJ2-7; TRBD1 is a possible D gene (6 bases). CDR1 MGHRA and CDR2 YSYEKL come from the germline V gene. This CDR3 comprises 20 residues. The germline V and J ends were trimmed by 7 bases and 3 bases, with 34 bases remaining between them.

This clonotype was seen at least ten times. The V gene is TRBV25-1, the J gene TRBJ2-5; 7 positions match TRBD1. The CDR3 is made up of 13 amino acids. V lost 6 bases, J lost 4 bases, and 5 bases stayed unmatched. Germline values: CDR1 MGHDK, CDR2 SYGVNS. The CDR3 reads CASSRYRGETQYF. CDR3 DNA: TGTGCCAGCAGCCGATACAGGGGAGAGACCCAGTACTTC.

This clonotype was picked up a small number of times. The CDR3 DNA follows: TGTGCCAGCAGCGAGATGGTCCGGGAGACCCAGTACTTC. Protein: CASSEMVRETQYF. The V gene is TRBV7-8, the J gene TRBJ2-5, with D unresolved. Per germline, CDR1 SGHVS and CDR2 FQNEAQ. The CDR3 consists of 13 residues. The germline V and J ends were trimmed by 5 bases and 5 bases, with 12 bases remaining between them. Using reference TRBV7-8 and TRBJ2-5 for the parts outside the CDR3, the full variable domain is GAGVSQSPRYKVAKRGQDVALRCDPISGHVSLFWYQQALGQGPEFLTYFQNEAQLDKSGLPSDRFFAERPEGSVSTLKIQRTQQEDSAVYLCASSEMVRETQYFGPGTRLLVL.

In its sample, this clonotype ranks as medium-sized. This chain connects TRBV29-1 to TRBJ2-1; D unresolved. This CDR3 region has 12 residues. Trimming cost V 6 bases and J 6 bases, with 12 bases left between them. Germline loops: CDR1 SQVTM, CDR2 ANQGSEA. The DNA of the CDR3 is TGCAGCGTGCCTCTGGGGTCCAATGAGCAGTTCTTC. This sequence encodes CSVPLGSNEQFF.

A few counts support this clonotype. The chain links TRBV27 to TRBJ2-5; tentatively, D is TRBD2 (5 bases). This CDR3 has 15 residues. CDR1 MNHEY and CDR2 SMNVEV come from the germline V gene (reference sequence). V was trimmed by 7 bases and J by 1 base, leaving 16 bases between them. This chain's CDR3 is CASTPTWAGQETQYF. CDR3 nucleotide sequence: TGTGCCAGCACTCCAACGTGGGCGGGCCAAGAGACCCAGTACTTC.

As to this clonotype: Being one base from a much bigger clone, this may be a read error. The chain joins TRBV27 to TRBJ2-1; 13 bases align to TRBD2. Germline V CDR1 and CDR2: MNHEY, SMNVEV (reference sequence). The CDR3 contains 15 residues. Unmatched junction bases numbered 11, after V lost 10 bases and J lost 8 bases. CDR3 residues: CAKETSGRPYDEQFF. CDR3 in DNA: TGTGCCAAGGAGACTAGCGGGAGGCCGTACGATGAGCAGTTCTTC.